Shown below are 29 T cell receptor beta chains from a single sample sequenced in a study of tumor-infiltrating lymphocytes in primary liver carcinoma. Synthesis of TCR beta cDNA was carried out from approximately 470 ng total RNA with a constant-region primer. Slightly modified ARM-PCR, run as three nested multiplex PCR rounds, produced the TCR beta libraries. The two initial PCR rounds, ten to eleven cycles each, used TRBV1-TRBV30 forward and C-beta reverse primers. MiXCR, run by TCRdb on the multiplex PCR reads, gives a single entry per CDR3 protein. The sample gives approximately 110,000 distinct CDR3 sequences, 55% to 75% of which show up once; 7% to 10% is in the top ten. The roughly 19-32 mg bulk tissue piece was not sorted before simultaneous RNA and DNA extraction. Sequencing used liver tumor tissue from sampling region 3. Subset noted: tumor region T3, left-lateral pole. The receptors stem from a woman aged 60-75 years with primary liver carcinoma and hepatitis B virus infection.

With respect to this clonotype: A much larger clone lies one base from this, so it may be a read error. The rearrangement uses TRBV7-8 and TRBJ2-1, with TRBD1 matching 9 bases. This CDR3 spans 14 amino acids. Germline lookup yields CDR1 SGHVS and CDR2 FQNEAQ. The CDR3 DNA is TGTGCCAACAGCATGGACAGGGGCTACAATGAGCAGTTCTTC. Translated: CANSMDRGYNEQFF.

To note about this clonotype: One junction end does not reproduce the germline sequence, and a read error may be involved. The CDR3 reads CASISDRAGTGEPFF. Written as DNA, the CDR3 is TGCGCCAGCATCTCCGACAGGGCGGGCACCGGGGAGCCGTTTTTT. The rearrangement links TRBV5-1 to TRBJ2-2; 7 bases map to TRBD1. The CDR3 loop spans 15 amino acids. The germline V gene has CDR1 SGHRS and CDR2 YFSETQ.

The V gene is TRBV29-1, the J gene TRBJ2-7; TRBD1 agrees at 8 bases. CDR3 length equals 15 residues. Germline V gene sequence: CDR1 SQVTM, CDR2 ANQGSEA. The CDR3 DNA sequence: TGCAATGTTGCCGCCAGGGGGCCTGGCTCCTACGAGCAGTACTTC. Protein product: CNVAARGPGSYEQYF.

V usage is TRBV11-2 and J usage is TRBJ2-7, with 10 nucleotides matching TRBD2. After removal of 2 bases from V and 9 bases from J, the junction contained 4 bases not matched to a gene. The CDR3 extends over 13 amino acids. In germline, CDR1 is SGHAT, CDR2 FQNNGV. CDR3 residues: CASSLTSGNGQYF. The DNA for the CDR3 is TGTGCCAGCAGCTTAACTAGCGGGAATGGGCAGTACTTC.

This clonotype was observed a single time. Because the CDR3 is missing its conserved closing phenylalanine or tryptophan, this is likely a read error. The V call is TRBV11-2, the J call TRBJ2-7, with TRBD1 identical over 10 bases. Unmatched junction bases numbered 18, after V lost 5 bases and J lost 5 bases. CDR3 length: 18 amino acids. Germline V CDR1 and CDR2: SGHAT, FQNNGV. The CDR3 sequence: CASSGGQGLARLYNEQYS. CDR3 nucleotide sequence: TGTGCCAGCAGCGGGGGACAGGGGTTGGCTAGACTTTATAACGAGCAGTACTCA.

This clonotype has only a few counts. One junction end does not reproduce the germline sequence, and a read error may be involved. The chain is built from TRBV11-2 and TRBJ2-7; D unclear. The CDR3 spans 12 residues. CDR1 is SGHAT and CDR2 is FQNNGV in the germline V gene. CDR3 amino acids: CASSLQSYGQYF. The CDR3 coding sequence is TGTGCCAGCAGTTTACAATCCTACGGGCAGTACTTC.

On this clonotype: A much larger clone lies one base from this, so it may be a read error. This chain uses TRBV12-3 or TRBV12-4 with TRBJ2-3, with 10 nucleotides matching TRBD2. The CDR3 has 17 residues. Unmatched junction bases numbered 11, after V lost 7 bases and J lost 1 base. The DNA of the CDR3 is TGTGCCAGCAATCCTACGCTAGCGGGAGCTGGCACAGATACGCAGTATTTT. Amino acid sequence: CASNPTLAGAGTDTQYF.

The chain is built from TRBV28 and TRBJ1-2; D is unresolved. The germline V gene has CDR1 MDHEN and CDR2 SYDVKM. The CDR3 extends over 13 amino acids. V was pared by 5 bases and J by 3 bases, with 10 bases between. The CDR3 loop reads CASSPRVDYGYTF. CDR3 nucleotide sequence: TGTGCCAGCAGTCCCCGCGTAGACTATGGCTACACCTTC.

In the case of this clonotype: At one of its ends the junction is not consistent with the germline gene, which may arise from a read error. The chain joins TRBV6-1 to TRBJ2-7; D might be TRBD2 (5 bases). From germline, CDR1 is MNHNS and CDR2 SASEGT. This CDR3 contains 15 residues. The CDR3, as DNA: TGTGCCAGCAGTGACCCTGGAGGTTTTTCCTACGAGCACTACTTC. Translated, it gives CASSDPGGFSYEHYF.

Of note for this clonotype: This sequence may be a read error, since a much larger clone differs from it by one base. The chain joins TRBV7-9 to TRBJ2-1, with a tentative D call TRBD1 (6 bases). The V end was cut by 4 bases, the J end by 5 bases, with 12 bases between. Germline V gene data show CDR1 as SEHNR and CDR2 as FQNEAQ (reference sequence). The CDR3 has 14 residues. The CDR3 loop reads CASSSGTWNNEQFF. CDR3 DNA: TGTGCCAGCAGCTCCGGGACATGGAACAATGAGCAGTTCTTC.

Ten or more counts support this clonotype. The chain uses TRBV11-2 and TRBJ2-3; tentatively, D is TRBD1 or TRBD2 (5 bases each). CDR3 length: 15 amino acids. Germline lookup yields CDR1 SGHAT and CDR2 FQNNGV. V lost 0 bases and J lost 1, with 8 bases in between. The CDR3 sequence is CASSLDRGGTDTQYF. The CDR3 DNA sequence: TGTGCCAGCAGCTTAGATCGAGGGGGCACAGATACGCAGTATTTT. The full variable domain, completed using reference TRBV11-2 and TRBJ2-3, is EAGVAQSPRYKIIEKRQSVAFWCNPISGHATLYWYQQILGQGPKLLIQFQNNGVVDDSQLPKDRFSAERLKGVDSTLKIQPAKLEDSAVYLCASSLDRGGTDTQYFGPGTRLTVL.

This clonotype was seen just once. V usage is TRBV6-1 and J usage is TRBJ2-5; 11 nucleotides line up with TRBD2. Germline CDR1 is MNHNS and CDR2 is SASEGT. Trimming took 9 bases from V and 7 from J; bases not matched to a gene: 19. The CDR3 loop spans 17 amino acids. The CDR3: CASTEEILLAGGGTQYF. As DNA, the CDR3 is TGTGCCAGTACAGAGGAGATTTTATTAGCGGGAGGGGGGACCCAGTACTTC.

This clonotype occurred once. The V and J genes are TRBV29-1 and TRBJ2-5; a possible D gene is TRBD2 (6 bases). This CDR3 region has 17 residues. V was cut by 0 bases and J by 4 bases, with 21 bases left in between. Germline V gene data show CDR1 as SQVTM and CDR2 as ANQGSEA. The CDR3 region has the DNA TGCAGCGTTGAAGAACGCGCTAGCGAGAACAGTTTAGAGACCCAGTACTTC. Translating gives CSVEERASENSLETQYF.

Remarks on this clonotype: Relative to the germline gene, one junction end is altered; a read error may explain this. The V and J genes are TRBV7-8 and TRBJ2-1, with D perhaps given as TRBD1 or TRBD2 (5 bases each). The CDR3 is 16 residues long. CDR1 is SGHVS and CDR2 is FQNEAQ in the germline V gene. As DNA, the CDR3 is TGTGTCAGCAGCTTAGTCTCATGGGGGAAGTGCAATGAGCAGTTCTTC. Its protein product is CVSSLVSWGKCNEQFF.

The J gene is TRBJ2-2, the V gene TRBV11-3; 11 bases match TRBD2. The V gene end was trimmed by 3 bases and the J gene end by 12 bases; junction bases not matched to a gene: 9. The CDR3 has 15 amino acids. Per germline, CDR1 SGHNT and CDR2 YENEEA. CDR3 coding DNA: TGTGCCAGCAGCTTGGGACTAGCGGCTACCAGGAAGCTGTTTTTT. It specifies CASSLGLAATRKLFF.

The sample holds a few counts of this clonotype. The V and J genes are TRBV10-3 and TRBJ2-7, with D perhaps matching TRBD2 (5 bases). Germline loops: CDR1 ENHRY, CDR2 SYGVKD. This CDR3 spans 12 amino acids. V dropped 11 bases and J dropped 7 bases, with 18 bases sitting between them. The CDR3, as DNA: TGTGCCGGCCTGGGAGACACGGGGGAGCAGTACTTC. This translates into CAGLGDTGEQYF.

This clonotype was seen a single time. A much larger clonotype is one base distant, so this may be a read error. V usage is TRBV5-5 and J usage is TRBJ1-2; D gene ambiguous. The CDR3 consists of 17 residues. Between the trimmed V and J ends, which lost 0 bases and 4 bases, there was a span of 19 bases. Per germline, CDR1 SGHKS and CDR2 YYEKEE (reference sequence). The CDR3 spells CASSLAKHSLRSYGYTF. The CDR3 DNA reads as TGTGCCAGCAGCTTGGCCAAGCATAGTTTACGTTCCTATGGCTACACCTTC.

This rearrangement joins TRBV6-5 to TRBJ2-6; D might be TRBD1 (5 bases). CDR1 is MNHEY and CDR2 is SVGAGI in the germline V gene. The ends were cut back, 0 bases at V and 13 bases at J, with 22 bases in the middle. The length of the CDR3 is 17 residues. The CDR3 loop is CASSYSIGNSGASVLTF. For the CDR3, the DNA is TGTGCCAGCAGTTACTCGATAGGGAACTCTGGGGCCAGTGTCCTGACTTTC.

Details on this clonotype: This clone may be a read error of a much larger clone one base away. The chain employs TRBV4-1 and TRBJ2-3, with TRBD1 as a possible D gene (5 bases). Germline CDR1 and CDR2: MGHRA and YSYEKL. The ends were cut back, 7 bases at V and 1 base at J, with 12 bases in the middle. The CDR3 has 14 amino acids. DNA of the CDR3: TGCGCCAGCAAGGGGCAACACGGCACAGATACGCAGTATTTT. Protein product: CASKGQHGTDTQYF.

The chain links TRBV28 to TRBJ2-2, with a tentative D call TRBD2 (5 bases). V was trimmed by 1 base and J by 3 bases, leaving 9 bases between them. Germline-derived CDR1 and CDR2 are MDHEN and SYDVKM. The CDR3 has 15 amino acids. The CDR3 reads CASSLLGAYTGELFF. The CDR3 bases are TGTGCCAGCAGTTTATTGGGAGCTTACACCGGGGAGCTGTTTTTT.

This clonotype was recorded a few times. The junction does not match germline at one end; this may be a read error. This sequence joins TRBV6-1 and TRBJ2-7, with 10 bases fitting TRBD1. Germline V gives CDR1 MNHNS, CDR2 SASEGT. CDR3 length equals 16 residues. Here the CDR3 reads CAGSGQDRGLRYEQYF. Here the CDR3 DNA reads TGTGCCGGCAGTGGCCAAGACAGGGGGCTGCGTTACGAGCAGTACTTC.

This chain joins TRBV19 and TRBJ2-6, with a weak D call TRBD1 (6 bases). Germline-derived CDR1 and CDR2 are LNHDA and SQIVND (reference sequence). V lost 1 base, J lost 4 bases, and 17 bases lay in between. The CDR3 loop spans 18 amino acids. The CDR3 here is CASSIGRGFGSGANVLTF. CDR3 in DNA: TGTGCCAGTAGTATAGGCAGGGGCTTCGGCTCCGGGGCCAACGTCCTGACTTTC.

With regard to this clonotype: Being one base from a much bigger clone, this may be a read error. The J gene is TRBJ2-1, the V gene TRBV29-1; the match to TRBD2 covers 11 bases. The V and J ends lost 4 bases and 6 bases, in that order; junction bases with no gene match: 5. CDR1 and CDR2 (germline): SQVTM, ANQGSEA. CDR3 size: 14 residues. In nucleotides, the CDR3 is TGCAGCGTTGTGCTTAGCGGGAGGGTCAATGAGCAGTTCTTC. Protein sequence: CSVVLSGRVNEQFF.

Only a few counts were recorded for this clonotype. This chain uses TRBV29-1 with TRBJ2-2, with a weak D call TRBD2 (6 bases). Germline CDR1 is SQVTM and CDR2 is ANQGSEA. V was shortened by 8 bases and J by 3 bases, with 16 bases between the two germline ends. The CDR3 is 14 residues long. CDR3 sequence (DNA): TGCAGCACGGCGGAGCGGGCGGACACCGGGGAGCTGTTTTTT. Its protein product is CSTAERADTGELFF.

Ten or more counts support this clonotype. The chain uses TRBV6-6 and TRBJ1-2, with a possible D match to TRBD1 (5 bases). Per the germline V gene, CDR1 is MNHNY and CDR2 is SVGAGI (reference sequence). Trimming took off 7 bases at V and 2 bases at J, with 8 bases between the two ends. CDR3 size: 12 residues. For the CDR3, the DNA is TGTGCCAGCACCCCAGGGAACTATGGCTACACCTTC. It encodes CASTPGNYGYTF.

This chain connects TRBV7-9 to TRBJ1-1; maybe TRBD1 (5 bases). CDR1 is SEHNR, CDR2 FQNEAQ, per germline (reference sequence). The V end lost 0 bases, the J end lost 6 bases, and 8 bases lay between the germline ends. CDR3 length equals 13 residues. The CDR3 DNA reads as TGTGCCAGCAGCTTAGCGAGGGGCGCTGAAGCTTTCTTT. This sequence encodes CASSLARGAEAFF.

The chain combines TRBV11-3 with TRBJ2-3; D is perhaps TRBD2 (6 bases). CDR3 length equals 17 residues. From germline, CDR1 is SGHNT and CDR2 YENEEA. Trimming removed 3 bases from V and 2 bases from J, with 18 bases in between. The CDR3 DNA reads TGTGCCAGCAGCTTTGGATTCGGTAGCGGCCTCACAGATACGCAGTATTTT. It encodes CASSFGFGSGLTDTQYF.

This clonotype was observed a handful of times. The chain joins TRBV12-3 or TRBV12-4 to TRBJ1-5; the D is unclear. The CDR3 contains 14 residues. Trimming took off 3 bases at V and 6 bases at J, with 12 bases between the two ends. The DNA for the CDR3 is TGTGCCAGCAGTTTGGGGAGGGAGTTTCAGCCCCAGCATTTT. Translated: CASSLGREFQPQHF.

This clonotype was recorded once. The junction and the germline gene differ at one end; a read error may be behind it. The chain employs TRBV29-1 and TRBJ2-3; 11 bases are shared with TRBD1. Germline loops: CDR1 SQVTM, CDR2 ANQGSEA. CDR3 length: 13 amino acids. The DNA of the CDR3 is TGCAGCATGGGACAGGGGGTCCCGGATACGCAGTGTTTT. The encoded protein is CSMGQGVPDTQCF.